A single TCR beta chain is shown here with its context. No antigen is known for it. Germline CDR1 is MDHEN and CDR2 is SYDVKM. Trimming pared 7 bases from V and 0 bases from J, leaving 25 bases between. This CDR3 comprises 19 residues. In the PCR, 60 Vbeta and 13 Jbeta primers were used. Sequencing used immunoSEQ multiplex PCR; TCRdb keeps in-frame clones, though not all of them. This sample carries some 140,000 clones, 65% to 80% of them seen once, and the ten largest clones take 2.8%. This sample stems from a study of cytomegalovirus exposure and HLA in healthy donors. Findings and limits, study-wide: Exclusion as indistinguishable affected some V segments, including TRBV6-2 and TRBV6-3. According to an earlier analysis, most TCR beta V segments yielded productive rearrangements about 87% or about 30% of the time.

This chain links TRBV28 with TRBJ1-3; D gene ambiguous. This receptor was obtained from a man younger than 30 in good health and CMV-seronegative. The sequenced material came from PBMCs. CDR3: CASNDSFFGWKSSGNTIYF. In nucleotides, the CDR3 is TGTGCCAGCAACGACTCCTTTTTCGGGTGGAAGAGCTCTGGAAACACCATATATTTT.